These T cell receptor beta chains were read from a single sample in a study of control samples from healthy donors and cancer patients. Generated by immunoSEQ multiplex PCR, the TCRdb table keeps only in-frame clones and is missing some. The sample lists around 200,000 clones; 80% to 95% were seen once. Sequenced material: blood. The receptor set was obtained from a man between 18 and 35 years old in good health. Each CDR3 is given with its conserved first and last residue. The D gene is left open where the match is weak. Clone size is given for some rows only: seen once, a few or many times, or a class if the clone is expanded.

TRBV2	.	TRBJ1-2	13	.	TGTGCCAGCAGTCTAGGGAGATCCTATGGCTACACCTTC	CASSLGRSYGYTF
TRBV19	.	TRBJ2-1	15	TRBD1	TGTGCCAGTAGTATGGCGAGACAGGGATACAATGAGCAGTTCTTC	CASSMARQGYNEQFF
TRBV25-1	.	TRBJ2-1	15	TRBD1	TGTGCCAGCAGTGAGGGACAGGGGGAGTACAATGAGCAGTTCTTC	CASSEGQGEYNEQFF
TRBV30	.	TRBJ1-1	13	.	TGTGCCTGGAGTGTTGCAAGGAACACTGAAGCTTTCTTT	CAWSVARNTEAFF
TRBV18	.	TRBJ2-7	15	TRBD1	TGTGCCAGCTCACTACGGACAGGGGAGCCCTACGAGCAGTACTTC	CASSLRTGEPYEQYF
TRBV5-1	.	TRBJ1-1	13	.	TGCGCCAGCAGCGTAATTCTAGGCGCTGAAGCTTTCTTT	CASSVILGAEAFF
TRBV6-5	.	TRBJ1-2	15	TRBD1	TGTGCCAGCAGTTACTCGAACAGGGGGCGAAGTGGCTACACCTTC	CASSYSNRGRSGYTF
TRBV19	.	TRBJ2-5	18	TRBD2	TGTGCCAGTAGTATGTCCGGGACTAGCGGGGGCCATCAAGAGACCCAGTACTTC	CASSMSGTSGGHQETQYF
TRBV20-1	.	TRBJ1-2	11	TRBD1	TGCAGTGCTGGGACAGTCTATGGCTACACCTTC	CSAGTVYGYTF
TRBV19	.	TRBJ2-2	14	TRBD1	TGTGCCAGTAGTATGAAGGGGGCTGGCGGGGAGCTGTTTTTT	CASSMKGAGGELFF
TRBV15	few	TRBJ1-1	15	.	TGTGCCACCAGCAGAGTCGCAGGGGCGAACACTGAAGCTTTCTTT	CATSRVAGANTEAFF
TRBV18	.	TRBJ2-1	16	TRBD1	TGTGCCAGCTCTCAGAACCGGGACAGGAGCTACAATGAGCAGTTCTTC	CASSQNRDRSYNEQFF
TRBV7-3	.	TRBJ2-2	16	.	TGTGCCAGCAGCTTAACTCAGGGGACGGTTCCCGGGGAGCTGTTTTTT	CASSLTQGTVPGELFF
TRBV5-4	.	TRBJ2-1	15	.	TGTGCCAGCAGCCGGGACGAGGGGGTGTACAGTGAGCAGTTCTTC	CASSRDEGVYSEQFF
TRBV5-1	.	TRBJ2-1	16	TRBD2	TGCGCCAGCAGCCGACTAGCGGGGGGACGTGACAATGAGCAGTTCTTC	CASSRLAGGRDNEQFF
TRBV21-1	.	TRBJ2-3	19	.	TGTGCCAGCAGCAGGCCGGGACTAGCGGGGGGGCAGGGGACAGATACGCAGTATTTT	CASSRPGLAGGQGTDTQYF
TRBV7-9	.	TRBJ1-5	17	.	TGTGCCAGCAGCTTATACGGTTGGCAGGGTCAGGATCAGCCCCAGCATTTT	CASSLYGWQGQDQPQHF
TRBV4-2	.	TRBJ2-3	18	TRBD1	TGTGCCAGCAGCCAAGACAACAGGGGCGGCCCGAGCACAGATACGCAGTATTTT	CASSQDNRGGPSTDTQYF
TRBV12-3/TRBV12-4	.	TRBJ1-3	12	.	TGTGCCAGCAGTTTATGGGGGAACACCATATATTTT	CASSLWGNTIYF
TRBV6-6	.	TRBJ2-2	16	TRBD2	TGTGCCAGCCGTTTGGCGGGGGAAGCGAACACCGGGGAGCTGTTTTTT	CASRLAGEANTGELFF
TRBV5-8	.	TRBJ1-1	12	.	TGTGCCAGCAGCCGAATGAACACTGAAGCTTTCTTT	CASSRMNTEAFF
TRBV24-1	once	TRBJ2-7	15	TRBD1	TGTGCCACCAGTGACGGACAGGGGTCGACCTACGAGCAGTACTTC	CATSDGQGSTYEQYF
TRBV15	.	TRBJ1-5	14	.	TGTGCCACCAGCAGAGATCTCGTTAGTCAGCCCCAGCATTTT	CATSRDLVSQPQHF
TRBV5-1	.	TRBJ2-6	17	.	TGCGCCAGCAGCTTGTCGGCGGGATTCTCTGGGGCCAACGTCCTGACTTTC	CASSLSAGFSGANVLTF
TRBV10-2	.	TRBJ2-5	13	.	TGCGCCAGCAGTGTTGGCCCCCAAGAGACCCAGTACTTC	CASSVGPQETQYF
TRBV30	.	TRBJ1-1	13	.	TGTGCCTGGAGTGTACTCATCAGGCGTGAAGCTTTCTTT	CAWSVLIRREAFF
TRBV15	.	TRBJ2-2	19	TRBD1	TGTGCCACCAGCAGAACAGGGGGGTCCTATTTTTCCAACACCGGGGAGCTGTTTTTT	CATSRTGGSYFSNTGELFF
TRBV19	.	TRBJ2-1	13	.	TGTGCCAGTAGTATCTGGCTAGCCAATGAGCAGTTCTTC	CASSIWLANEQFF
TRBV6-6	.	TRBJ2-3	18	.	TGTGCCAGCAGTCCTCGCGATGGGGCGCGAGGAGACACAGATACGCAGTATTTT	CASSPRDGARGDTDTQYF
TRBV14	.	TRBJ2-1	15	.	TGTGCCAGCAGCCCCTATTTGGAGGGGTTCAATGAGCAGTTCTTC	CASSPYLEGFNEQFF
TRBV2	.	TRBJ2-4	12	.	TGTGCCAGCGCTAAGGGAAGTGGCATTCAGTACTTC	CASAKGSGIQYF
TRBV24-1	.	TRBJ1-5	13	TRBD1	TGTGCCACCAGTGGACAGGGGGATCAGCCCCAGCATTTT	CATSGQGDQPQHF
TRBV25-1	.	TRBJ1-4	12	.	TGTGCCAGCAAGACAGATAATGAAAAACTGTTTTTT	CASKTDNEKLFF
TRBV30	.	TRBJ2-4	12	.	TGTGCCGGGGGCGGACCCTATAACATTCAGTACTTC	CAGGGPYNIQYF
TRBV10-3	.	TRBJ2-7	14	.	TGTGCCATCAGTGAAAGGGGTTCTACCTACGAGCAGTACTTC	CAISERGSTYEQYF
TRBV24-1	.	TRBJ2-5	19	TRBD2	TGTGCCACCAGTGATTCCCACCTGAGAAGCGGGGGAAACCAAGAGACCCAGTACTTC	CATSDSHLRSGGNQETQYF
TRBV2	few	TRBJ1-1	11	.	TGTGCCAGCAGTGAAAGAGGTGAAGCTTTCTTT	CASSERGEAFF
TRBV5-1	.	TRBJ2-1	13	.	TGCGCCAGCAGCGTGGGCGACGTGGGTGAGCAGTTCTTC	CASSVGDVGEQFF
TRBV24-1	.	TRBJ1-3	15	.	TGTGCCACCAGTGACCCCGGGACGGCTGGAAACACCATATATTTT	CATSDPGTAGNTIYF
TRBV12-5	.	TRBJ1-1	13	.	TGTGCTAGTGGTTTGGAGGGAGACACTGAAGCTTTCTTT	CASGLEGDTEAFF
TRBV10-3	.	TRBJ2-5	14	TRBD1	TGTGCCATCAGTAAGACAGGGGCAGGGGAGACCCAGTACTTC	CAISKTGAGETQYF